This T cell receptor (beta chain) derives from a study of blood T cell repertoires in COVID-19. Across the whole study: T cells, B-cell-depleted T cells, or PBMCs supplied cDNA or gDNA.

Source study methods: For nucleated cells, counts were estimated from reference gene primer amplification. Produced via immunoSEQ multiplex PCR; TCRdb's table is partial and in-frame only. V and J calls and clone size are given by that table; D and trimming were obtained from the DNA. The data contain 350,000 to 400,000 clones, over 75% of them singletons. What the recovered Cohort 3 donors had was two negative PCRs, clearance, or symptom resolution. The sequencing sample was made of PBMCs or T cells enriched from blood (not recorded which). The TCR comes from a woman in her 30s who had recovered from COVID-19.

Written as DNA, the CDR3 is TGTGCCAGCAGCTTATTCGCTAGCGGAGCTAGCACAGATACGCAGTATTTT. Translated: CASSLFASGASTDTQYF. The rearrangement uses TRBV11-2 and TRBJ2-3; 7 nucleotides agree with TRBD2. Germline V gives CDR1 SGHAT, CDR2 FQNNGV. V was pared by 2 bases and J by 0 bases, with 8 bases of the junction left unmatched. The CDR3 is 17 amino acids.